This T cell receptor beta chain was identified in a study of blood T cell repertoires in COVID-19. Looking at the study overall: Specimens from acute and convalescent COVID-19 originated in the United States, Italy and Spain. From T cells, B-cell-depleted T cells, or PBMCs came the material, which was cDNA or gDNA.

The authors' processing: Using reference gene primer amplification, nucleated cell counts were estimated. Sequencing used immunoSEQ multiplex PCR; TCRdb keeps in-frame clones, though not all of them. From that table come the V and J calls and clone size; the DNA was used to work out D and trimming. The sample carries tens of thousands of clones, approximately 89% recorded once. The CDR3 loop spans 14 amino acids. V lost 3 bases to trimming and J lost 4 bases, with 9 bases between them. Germline V CDR1 and CDR2: LNHDA, SQIVND (reference sequence). V usage is TRBV19 and J usage is TRBJ2-2; D might be TRBD2 (5 bases). The material sequenced was peripheral blood. The source is a man between 60 and 75 years old with active or convalescent COVID-19. The CDR3 DNA follows: TGTGCCAGTAGTATGAGGGTTGGCACCGGGGAGCTGTTTTTT. Encoded protein: CASSMRVGTGELFF.